Shown below are 14 T cell receptor beta chains from a single sample sequenced in a study of molecular identifiers for immune sequencing clone quantification. TCRdb fed the PCR reads into MiXCR, producing one record per CDR3 protein. The sample has approximately 550,000 distinct CDR3 sequences; about a fifth are singletons. Sequencing was performed on naive CD8+ T cells from blood, with Jurkat cell RNA spiked in. Subset specified: FACS-sorted CD8+CD4-CCR7+CD45RA+ naive T cells. The source is a human donor in good health. Some libraries in this study had Jurkat cell RNA spiked in.

The V and J genes are TRBV12-3 or TRBV12-4 and TRBJ1-4; the D gene is possibly TRBD1 (6 bases). The CDR3 is made up of 14 amino acids. Trimming removed 4 bases at V and 5 bases at J, with 11 bases between. The CDR3 DNA follows: TGTGCCAGCAGTTGGGCAGGGGAGAATGAAAAACTGTTTTTT. This sequence encodes CASSWAGENEKLFF.

A note on this clonotype: This may come from a read error, since a much larger clone is one base off. CDR3 sequence: CSALGQVSNQPRHF. In nucleotides, the CDR3 is TGCAGTGCTTTGGGACAGGTTAGCAATCAGCCCCGGCATTTT. The chain has TRBV20-1 and TRBJ1-5, with 8 bases that match TRBD1. CDR1 and CDR2 (germline): DFQATT, SNEGSKA (reference sequence). The CDR3 runs to 14 residues.

J is TRBJ1-2 and V is TRBV25-1; 10 nucleotides line up with TRBD1. The junction had 8 bases not matched to a gene; V was cut back by 3 bases and J by 4 bases. Germline V gene sequence: CDR1 MGHDK, CDR2 SYGVNS. The CDR3 extends over 16 amino acids. CDR3 sequence reads: CASSEGGTGVSYGYTF. CDR3 coding DNA: TGTGCCAGCAGTGAGGGGGGGACAGGGGTCTCCTATGGCTACACCTTC.

This chain connects TRBV20-1 to TRBJ2-1, with TRBD1 matching over 8 bases. Germline CDR1 and CDR2: DFQATT and SNEGSKA (reference sequence). The CDR3 loop spans 15 amino acids. V lost 3 bases, J lost 7 bases, and 11 bases stayed unmatched. The CDR3, as DNA: TGCAGTGCTAGGTCACAGGGGGATGGAGGAAATGAGCAGTTCTTC. Residues: CSARSQGDGGNEQFF.

This clonotype was seen a handful of times. This chain links TRBV7-9 with TRBJ1-4; TRBD1 matches 7 bases. CDR1 and CDR2 from the germline V gene are SEHNR and FQNEAQ (reference sequence). The J segment lost 3 bases and the V segment lost 6 bases, leaving 4 bases of the junction unmatched. CDR3 length equals 14 residues. The CDR3 sequence: CASRPDRANEKLFF. The DNA for the CDR3 is TGTGCCAGCAGACCCGACAGGGCTAATGAAAAACTGTTTTTT.

The sample holds a few counts of this clonotype. As DNA, the CDR3 is TGTGCCAGCAGGGACCGAGAACAGGGCGTTTGGAATCAGCCCCAGCATTTT. Amino acids: CASRDREQGVWNQPQHF. The chain joins TRBV6-1 to TRBJ1-5; D is possibly TRBD1 (6 bases). The germline V and J ends were trimmed by 6 bases and 4 bases, with 22 bases remaining between them. CDR1 is MNHNS and CDR2 is SASEGT in the germline V gene. The CDR3 sequence is 17 residues long.

The table lists this clonotype with a few counts. The chain links TRBV20-1 to TRBJ1-3; 7 bases fit TRBD1. CDR3 length equals 16 residues. Per germline, CDR1 DFQATT and CDR2 SNEGSKA (reference sequence). V shed 2 bases and J 3 bases; nucleotides not matched to a gene: 10. The CDR3 loop reads CSARPLDRPNGNTIYF. In DNA, the CDR3 is TGCAGTGCTAGACCCCTGGACAGGCCGAATGGAAACACCATATATTTT.

This clonotype was found a few times. V gene TRBV4-3 combines with J gene TRBJ2-7; D might be TRBD2 (6 bases). CDR1 is LGHNA, CDR2 YSLEER, per germline. This CDR3 comprises 17 residues. With 4 bases removed from V and 1 base from J, the gap between germline ends came to 20 bases. The CDR3 nucleotides read TGCGCCAGCAGCCGCGGAACTAGCCCTGGAGAGTCCTACGAGCAGTACTTC. Protein sequence: CASSRGTSPGESYEQYF.

The chain uses TRBV27 and TRBJ2-5, with D unclear. This CDR3 has 14 amino acids. V lost 4 bases and J lost 4, with 13 bases in between. Germline CDR1 MNHEY, CDR2 SMNVEV (reference sequence). CDR3 nucleotide sequence: TGTGCCAGCAGTTCGGTCAGGTTTGGAGAGACCCAGTACTTC. Translated: CASSSVRFGETQYF.

The chain joins TRBV5-5 to TRBJ1-6, with D possibly being TRBD1 (5 bases). This CDR3 contains 15 residues. V dropped 4 bases and J dropped 4 bases, with 12 bases sitting between them. Germline assignment: CDR1 SGHKS and CDR2 YYEKEE (reference sequence). The CDR3 spells CASSPDTPYNSPLHF. In DNA, the CDR3 is TGTGCCAGCAGCCCGGACACCCCGTATAATTCACCCCTCCACTTT.

Many counts were recorded for this clonotype. V is TRBV7-6 and J is TRBJ1-4; D gene ambiguous. With 4 bases removed from V and 8 bases from J, the gap between germline ends came to 8 bases. Germline assignment: CDR1 SGHVS and CDR2 FNYEAQ. This CDR3 is built from 12 residues. The CDR3 loop reads CASSSGREKLFF. The CDR3 DNA follows: TGTGCCAGCAGCTCCGGGAGAGAAAAACTGTTTTTT.

In its sample, this clonotype was seen a few times. The genes are TRBV29-1 and TRBJ2-3, with TRBD2 matching over 15 bases. This CDR3 contains 16 residues. CDR1 is SQVTM and CDR2 is ANQGSEA in the germline V gene. The J segment lost 4 bases and the V segment lost 7 bases, leaving 9 bases of the junction unmatched. CDR3 region: CSGLGTSGRQADTQYF. Written as DNA, the CDR3 is TGCAGCGGCCTCGGGACTAGCGGGAGGCAAGCAGATACGCAGTATTTT.

The sample holds many counts of this clonotype. This chain uses TRBV5-1 with TRBJ2-3; 8 nucleotides align to TRBD1. The CDR3 extends over 16 amino acids. J gave up 0 bases and V 4 bases, and 7 bases lay outside the gene matches. Germline CDR1 and CDR2: SGHRS and YFSETQ. The CDR3 reads CASSLTGVWSTDTQYF. CDR3 DNA sequence: TGCGCCAGCAGCCTGACAGGGGTTTGGAGCACAGATACGCAGTATTTT.

This clonotype was seen a handful of times. The V and J genes are TRBV29-1 and TRBJ2-7, with D tentatively TRBD1 (5 bases). The CDR3 length is 12 residues. Germline V gives CDR1 SQVTM, CDR2 ANQGSEA. Trimming removed 3 bases at V and 3 bases at J, with 9 bases between. The CDR3 reads CSVEFQGYEQYF. CDR3 bases: TGCAGCGTTGAGTTCCAGGGCTACGAGCAGTACTTC.